These T cell receptor beta chains were read from a single sample in a study of T-cell memory formation after mild COVID-19. MiXCR, run by TCRdb on the 5' RACE reads, gives a single entry per CDR3 protein. The profile shows some 48,000 distinct CDR3 sequences, 27% of them singletons. Material: PBMCs or a T cell subset sorted from them (not recorded which). Receptors were obtained from a young man who had mild COVID-19 (a few samples of this study predate the infection). Cell type and time point are not known. CDR3s leave out the opening cysteine and the closing phenylalanine or tryptophan. The order of the fields is V gene, J gene, CDR3 protein.

V gene: TRBV14
J gene: TRBJ2-2
CDR3 protein: ASSQDLYLGQNTGELF

V gene: TRBV4-3
J gene: TRBJ1-1
CDR3 protein: ASSQGSGLGTEAF

V gene: TRBV6-1
J gene: TRBJ1-2
CDR3 protein: ASSGRRNYGYT

V gene: TRBV4-3
J gene: TRBJ1-2
CDR3 protein: ASSQRDWAGNYGYT

V gene: TRBV7-9
J gene: TRBJ2-2
CDR3 protein: ASRLRGQYTGELF

V gene: TRBV7-2
J gene: TRBJ1-1
CDR3 protein: ASSLIGGPGTEAF

V gene: TRBV6-5
J gene: TRBJ2-1
CDR3 protein: ASSPWTESSYNEQF

V gene: TRBV5-4
J gene: TRBJ1-1
CDR3 protein: ASGRTGEGTEAF

V gene: TRBV3-1
J gene: TRBJ2-4
CDR3 protein: ASSARTSGGAQKNIQY

V gene: TRBV4-2
J gene: TRBJ2-2
CDR3 protein: ASSQDTGTTGELF

V gene: TRBV7-6
J gene: TRBJ2-6
CDR3 protein: ASSSTAGANVLT

V gene: TRBV28
J gene: TRBJ1-2
CDR3 protein: ASSSHIQGDYGYT

V gene: TRBV7-9
J gene: TRBJ1-1
CDR3 protein: ASTGVNTEAF

V gene: TRBV6-6
J gene: TRBJ1-5
CDR3 protein: ASSYSLRDSNQPQH

V gene: TRBV7-9
J gene: TRBJ1-2
CDR3 protein: ASSDDREATYGYT

V gene: TRBV12-3/TRBV12-4
J gene: TRBJ1-1
CDR3 protein: ASSLSGTWYTEAF

V gene: TRBV4-1
J gene: TRBJ2-5
CDR3 protein: ASSQGKGQQETQY

V gene: TRBV9
J gene: TRBJ2-7
CDR3 protein: ASSVAGQGYEKY

V gene: TRBV7-9
J gene: TRBJ1-1
CDR3 protein: ASSSIWGTEAF

V gene: TRBV7-9
J gene: TRBJ2-2
CDR3 protein: ASSSGESITGELF

V gene: TRBV7-8
J gene: TRBJ2-3
CDR3 protein: ASSQNLDTQY

V gene: TRBV5-1
J gene: TRBJ2-5
CDR3 protein: ASSLSRPTGETQY

V gene: TRBV7-2
J gene: TRBJ2-3
CDR3 protein: ASSPSLVSTDTQY

V gene: TRBV27
J gene: TRBJ2-1
CDR3 protein: ASSPTWRGEQF

V gene: TRBV25-1
J gene: TRBJ2-3
CDR3 protein: ASTTDRVSDTQY

V gene: TRBV5-1
J gene: TRBJ2-1
CDR3 protein: ASRSGPYNEQF

V gene: TRBV27
J gene: TRBJ2-7
CDR3 protein: ASSSRTSGFSSYEQY

V gene: TRBV29-1
J gene: TRBJ2-2
CDR3 protein: SVDGGTGELF

V gene: TRBV29-1
J gene: TRBJ2-3
CDR3 protein: SAERSGPDTQY

V gene: TRBV29-1
J gene: TRBJ2-2
CDR3 protein: SVTGFTGELF

V gene: TRBV9
J gene: TRBJ2-1
CDR3 protein: ASSDRQEQF

V gene: TRBV29-1
J gene: TRBJ1-1
CDR3 protein: SVLEMDRGISEAF